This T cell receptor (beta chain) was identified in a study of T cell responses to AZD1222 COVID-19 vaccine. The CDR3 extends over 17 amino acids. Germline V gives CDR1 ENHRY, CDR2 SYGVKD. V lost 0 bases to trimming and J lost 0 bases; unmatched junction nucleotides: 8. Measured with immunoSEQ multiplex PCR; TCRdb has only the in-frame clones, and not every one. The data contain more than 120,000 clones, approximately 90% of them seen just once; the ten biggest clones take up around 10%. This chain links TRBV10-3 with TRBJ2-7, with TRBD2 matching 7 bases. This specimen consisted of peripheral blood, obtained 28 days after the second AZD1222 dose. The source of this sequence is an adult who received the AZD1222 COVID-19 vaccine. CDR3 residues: CAISESTTKRGSYEQYF. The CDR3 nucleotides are TGTGCCATCAGTGAGTCCACAACTAAGCGGGGCTCCTACGAGCAGTACTTC.